This T cell receptor beta chain was recorded in a study of siplizumab effects on memory and regulatory T cells. Study outcomes and limitations: Naive T cells looked more diverse than memory cells and looked like major alloresponse contributors. Most proliferating CD4+ or CD8+ clones, roughly 80-96%, had no naive or memory assignment.

Profiling relied on immunoSEQ multiplex PCR, and the TCRdb table lists in-frame clones only, not all of them. The repertoire holds about 100,000 clones, with over 90% as singletons. V lost 2 bases, J lost 6 bases, and 11 bases lay in between. Per germline, CDR1 SGHAT and CDR2 FQNNGV. The CDR3 length is 13 residues. In regard to this clone: Its target is unknown.

The rearrangement joins TRBV11-2 to TRBJ2-7; D is perhaps TRBD1 or TRBD2 (5 bases each). This TCR was sampled from a human donor in good health. The specimen sequenced was Tregs sorted from blood. This chain's CDR3 is CASSLIVGTEQYF. In nucleotides, the CDR3 is TGTGCCAGCAGCTTAATCGTGGGGACCGAGCAGTACTTC.